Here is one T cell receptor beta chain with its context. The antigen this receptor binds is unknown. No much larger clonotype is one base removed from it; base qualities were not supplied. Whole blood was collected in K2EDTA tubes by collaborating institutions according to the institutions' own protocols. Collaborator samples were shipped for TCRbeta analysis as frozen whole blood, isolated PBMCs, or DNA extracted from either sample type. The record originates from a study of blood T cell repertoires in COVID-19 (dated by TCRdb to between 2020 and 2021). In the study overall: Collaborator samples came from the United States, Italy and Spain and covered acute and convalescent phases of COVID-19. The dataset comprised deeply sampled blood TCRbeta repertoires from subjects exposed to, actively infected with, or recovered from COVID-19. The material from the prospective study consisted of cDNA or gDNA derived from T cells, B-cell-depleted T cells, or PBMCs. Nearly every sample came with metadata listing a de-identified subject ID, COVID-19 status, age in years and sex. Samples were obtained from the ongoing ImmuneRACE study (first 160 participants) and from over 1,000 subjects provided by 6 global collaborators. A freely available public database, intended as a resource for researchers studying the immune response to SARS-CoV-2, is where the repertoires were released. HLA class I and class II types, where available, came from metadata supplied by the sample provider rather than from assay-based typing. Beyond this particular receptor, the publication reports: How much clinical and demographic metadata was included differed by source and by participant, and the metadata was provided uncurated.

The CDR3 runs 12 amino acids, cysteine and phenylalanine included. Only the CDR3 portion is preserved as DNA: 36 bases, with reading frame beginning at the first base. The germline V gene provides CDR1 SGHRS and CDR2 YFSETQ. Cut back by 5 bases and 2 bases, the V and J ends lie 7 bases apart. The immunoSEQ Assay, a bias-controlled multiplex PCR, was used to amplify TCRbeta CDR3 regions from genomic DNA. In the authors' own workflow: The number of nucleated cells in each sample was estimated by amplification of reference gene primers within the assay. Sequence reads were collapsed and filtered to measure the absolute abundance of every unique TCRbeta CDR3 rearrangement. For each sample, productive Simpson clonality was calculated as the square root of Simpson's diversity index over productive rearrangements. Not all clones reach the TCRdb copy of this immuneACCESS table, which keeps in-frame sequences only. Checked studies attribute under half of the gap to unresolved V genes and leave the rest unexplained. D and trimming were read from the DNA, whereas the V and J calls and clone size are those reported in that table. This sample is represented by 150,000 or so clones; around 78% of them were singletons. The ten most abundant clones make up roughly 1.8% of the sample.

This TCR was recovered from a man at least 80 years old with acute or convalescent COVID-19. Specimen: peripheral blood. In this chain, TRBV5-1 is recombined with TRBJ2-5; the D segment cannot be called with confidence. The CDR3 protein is CASSLIQETQYF. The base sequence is TGCGCCAGCAGTCTAATTCAAGAGACCCAGTACTTC.